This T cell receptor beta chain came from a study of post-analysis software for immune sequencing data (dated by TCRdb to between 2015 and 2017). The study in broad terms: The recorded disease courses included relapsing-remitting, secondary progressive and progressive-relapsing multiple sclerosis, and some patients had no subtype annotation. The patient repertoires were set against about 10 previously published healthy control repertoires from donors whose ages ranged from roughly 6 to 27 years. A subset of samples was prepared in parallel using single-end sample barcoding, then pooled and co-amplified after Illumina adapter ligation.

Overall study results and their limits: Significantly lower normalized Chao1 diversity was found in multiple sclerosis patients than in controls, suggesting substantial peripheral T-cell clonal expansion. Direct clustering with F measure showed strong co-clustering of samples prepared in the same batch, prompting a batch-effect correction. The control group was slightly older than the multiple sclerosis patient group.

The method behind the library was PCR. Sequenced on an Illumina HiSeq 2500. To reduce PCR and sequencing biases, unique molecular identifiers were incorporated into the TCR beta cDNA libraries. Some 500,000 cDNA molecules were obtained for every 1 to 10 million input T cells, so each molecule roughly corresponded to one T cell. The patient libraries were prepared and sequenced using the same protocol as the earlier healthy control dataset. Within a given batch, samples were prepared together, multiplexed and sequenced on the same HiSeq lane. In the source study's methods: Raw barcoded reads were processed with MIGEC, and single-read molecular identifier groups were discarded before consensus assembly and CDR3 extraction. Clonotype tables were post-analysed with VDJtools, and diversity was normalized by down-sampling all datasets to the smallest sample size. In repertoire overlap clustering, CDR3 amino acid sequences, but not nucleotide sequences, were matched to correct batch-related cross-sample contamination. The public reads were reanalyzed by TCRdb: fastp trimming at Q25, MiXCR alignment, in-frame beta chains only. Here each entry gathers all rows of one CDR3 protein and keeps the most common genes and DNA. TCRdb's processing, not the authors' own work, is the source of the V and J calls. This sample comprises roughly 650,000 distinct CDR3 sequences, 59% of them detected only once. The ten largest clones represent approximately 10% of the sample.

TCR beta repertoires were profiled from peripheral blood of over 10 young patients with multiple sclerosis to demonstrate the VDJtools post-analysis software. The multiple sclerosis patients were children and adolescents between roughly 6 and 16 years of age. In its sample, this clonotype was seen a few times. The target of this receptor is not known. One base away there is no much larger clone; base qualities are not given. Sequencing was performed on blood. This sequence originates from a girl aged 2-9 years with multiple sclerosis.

The sequenced DNA: TGTGCCAGCTCACGAGCGGGGGGGCTTTACAATGAGCAGTTCTTC. Its translation is CASSRAGGLYNEQFF. This chain is built from TRBV18 and TRBJ2-1, with 10 junctional bases fitting TRBD2. CDR1 KGHSH and CDR2 LQKENI are derived from the germline V gene. At the junction V is shortened by 4 bases and J by 4 bases; bases outside the gene matches: 4. The CDR3 sequence holds 15 residues, the cysteine and phenylalanine included. Left in the record is the CDR3 DNA by itself, 45 bases read in frame from the first base.